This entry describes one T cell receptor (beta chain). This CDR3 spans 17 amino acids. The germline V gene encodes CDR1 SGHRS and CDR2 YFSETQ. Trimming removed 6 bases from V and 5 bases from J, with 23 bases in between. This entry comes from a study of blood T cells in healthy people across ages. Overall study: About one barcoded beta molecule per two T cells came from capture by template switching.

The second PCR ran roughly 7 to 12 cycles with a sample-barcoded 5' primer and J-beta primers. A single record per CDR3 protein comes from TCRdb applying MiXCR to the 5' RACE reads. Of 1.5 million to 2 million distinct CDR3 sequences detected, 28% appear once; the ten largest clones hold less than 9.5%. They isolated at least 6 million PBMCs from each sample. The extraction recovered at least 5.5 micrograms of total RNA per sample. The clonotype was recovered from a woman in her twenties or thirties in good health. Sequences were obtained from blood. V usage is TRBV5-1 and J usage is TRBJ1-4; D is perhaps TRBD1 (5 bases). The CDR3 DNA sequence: TGCGCCAGCACCCGGAGTGGATCAAAGGGGATGAATGAAAAACTGTTTTTT. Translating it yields CASTRSGSKGMNEKLFF.